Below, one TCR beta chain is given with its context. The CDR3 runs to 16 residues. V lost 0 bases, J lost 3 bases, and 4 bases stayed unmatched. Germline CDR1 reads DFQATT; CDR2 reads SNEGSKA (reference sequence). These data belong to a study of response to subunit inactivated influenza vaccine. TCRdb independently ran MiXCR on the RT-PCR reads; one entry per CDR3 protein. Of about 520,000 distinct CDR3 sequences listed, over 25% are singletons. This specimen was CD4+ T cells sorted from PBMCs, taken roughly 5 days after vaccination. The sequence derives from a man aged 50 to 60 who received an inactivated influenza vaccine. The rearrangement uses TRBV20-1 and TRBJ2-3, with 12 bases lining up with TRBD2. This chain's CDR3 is CSARDPLAGGTDTQYF. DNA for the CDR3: TGCAGTGCTAGAGATCCGCTAGCGGGAGGGACAGATACGCAGTATTTT.